These 15 T cell receptor beta chains were sequenced from one sample in a study of T-cell reconstitution after alpha-beta-depleted transplantation in children. Preparation of the TCRbeta library used unique molecular identifiers. In TCRdb, the PCR reads were re-called with MiXCR into one record per CDR3 protein. The repertoire holds 330,000 or so distinct CDR3 sequences, over 9% seen once, with about 8% in the top ten. Sequenced here: PBMCs, sampled before TCRalphabeta/CD19-depleted stem cell transplant. The receptors derive from a boy in the first two years of life with acute myeloid leukemia, due to receive a stem cell transplant.

At least ten counts were recorded for this clonotype. The chain joins TRBV25-1 to TRBJ2-1; 9 bases line up with TRBD2. V lost 4 bases to trimming and J lost 1 base; unmatched junction nucleotides: 8. Germline-derived CDR1 and CDR2 are MGHDK and SYGVNS. This CDR3 has 17 amino acids. CDR3 in DNA: TGTGCCAGCAGTGCCCCTACTAGCGGGCCGTCCTACAATGAGCAGTTCTTC. Its protein is CASSAPTSGPSYNEQFF.

In its sample, this clonotype was seen many times. V and J are TRBV10-3 and TRBJ1-5, with D possibly matching TRBD1 (6 bases). CDR1 and CDR2 from the germline V gene are ENHRY and SYGVKD. V lost 3 bases and J lost 7, with 10 bases in between. The CDR3 has 13 residues. The chain's CDR3 is CAISEYRDQPQHF. As DNA, the CDR3 is TGTGCCATCAGTGAATACAGGGACCAGCCCCAGCATTTT.

This clonotype came up many times. The CDR3 DNA reads as TGTGCCAGCAGCTTAGATGCGGGGAACTATGGCTACACCTTC. This codes for CASSLDAGNYGYTF. The chain carries TRBV11-1 and TRBJ1-2; D remains ambiguous. Trimming took 1 base from V and 2 from J, leaving 8 bases between them. This CDR3 is built from 14 residues. CDR1 SGHAT and CDR2 FQDESV come from the germline V gene (reference sequence).

This clonotype appeared a single time. J is TRBJ1-3 and V is TRBV7-3; possibly TRBD1 for D (5 bases). Per the germline V gene, CDR1 is SGHTA and CDR2 is FQGTGA. The CDR3 consists of 15 residues. V lost 0 bases to trimming and J lost 4 bases, with 10 bases between them. The CDR3 coding sequence is TGTGCCAGCAGCTTAACAGGGGCGCCGGGAAACACCATATATTTT. Encoded protein: CASSLTGAPGNTIYF.

V and J are TRBV7-9 and TRBJ1-5; unclear D gene. The germline gives CDR1 SEHNR, CDR2 FQNEAQ (reference sequence). This CDR3 comprises 14 residues. V lost 0 bases, J lost 4 bases, and 7 bases lay in between. The CDR3 nucleotides read TGTGCCAGCAGCTTAGCTGCGGTAAATCAGCCCCAGCATTTT. It translates to CASSLAAVNQPQHF.

This clonotype was picked up many times. The V and J genes are TRBV4-2 and TRBJ2-7; D perhaps matches TRBD1 (6 bases). The ends were cut back, 4 bases at V and 2 bases at J, with 12 bases in the middle. Germline V CDR1 and CDR2: LGHNA, YNFKEQ. This CDR3 region has 14 residues. CDR3 sequence: CASSPWDNTYEQYF. The CDR3 nucleotides read TGTGCCAGCAGCCCCTGGGACAACACCTACGAGCAGTACTTC.

Ten or more counts support this clonotype. The chain uses TRBV20-1 and TRBJ2-7; 10 bases map to TRBD2. With 5 bases clipped from V and 2 bases from J, the junction kept 6 bases outside the gene matches. Germline-derived CDR1 and CDR2 are DFQATT and SNEGSKA (reference sequence). This CDR3 is 14 amino acids long. The CDR3 sequence: CSAVLSGRPYEQYF. The CDR3 nucleotides read TGCAGTGCTGTACTTAGCGGGAGGCCCTACGAGCAGTACTTC.

This clonotype came up many times. The chain links TRBV12-3 or TRBV12-4 to TRBJ1-4; D gene ambiguous. The CDR3 sequence is 16 residues long. V lost 3 bases and J 6 bases, leaving 17 bases between the germline ends. CDR3 sequence reads: CASSFLRPPGHEKLFF. The CDR3 DNA reads as TGTGCCAGCAGTTTTCTGCGCCCGCCAGGCCATGAAAAACTGTTTTTT.

There are many counts of this clonotype. The CDR3: CASSLTLFVYNEQFF. DNA of the CDR3: TGTGCCAGCAGCTTGACCCTCTTCGTATACAATGAGCAGTTCTTC. The chain links TRBV7-2 to TRBJ2-1; no definite D call. The CDR3 has 15 amino acids. Trimming took off 3 bases at V and 4 bases at J, with 13 bases between the two ends. Germline V gives CDR1 SGHTA, CDR2 FQGNSA. The full variable domain, with the rest looked up from reference TRBV7-2 and TRBJ2-1, is GAGVSQSPSNKVTEKGKDVELRCDPISGHTALYWYRQSLGQGLEFLIYFQGNSAPDKSGLPSDRFSAERTGGSVSTLTIQRTQQEDSAVYLCASSLTLFVYNEQFFGPGTRLTVL.

This clonotype was seen many times. J is TRBJ2-3 and V is TRBV11-2; 12 bases map to TRBD2. This CDR3 has 18 residues. The trim removed 1 base at V and 4 bases at J, leaving 9 bases unmatched. Germline V CDR1 and CDR2: SGHAT, FQNNGV. As DNA, the CDR3 is TGTGCCAGCAGCTTAGTAAGGCTAGCGGGAGGGCCGGCAGATACGCAGTATTTT. The encoded protein is CASSLVRLAGGPADTQYF.

In its sample, this clonotype was seen many times. This chain joins TRBV4-3 and TRBJ1-6, with a tentative D call TRBD1 (5 bases). The CDR3 runs 15 residues. CDR1 and CDR2 from the germline V gene are LGHNA and YSLEER. The V gene lost 0 bases and the J gene lost 10 bases, with 13 bases spanning the gap. This chain's CDR3 is CASSQEMAGWSPLHF. In DNA, the CDR3 is TGCGCCAGCAGCCAAGAGATGGCAGGGTGGTCACCCCTCCACTTT.

The V gene is TRBV11-2, the J gene TRBJ2-1; 8 positions match TRBD1. This CDR3 is 21 amino acids long. J gave up 0 bases and V 3 bases, and 19 bases lay outside the gene matches. The germline CDR1 and CDR2 sequences are SGHAT and FQNNGV. The CDR3 sequence: CASSLKRQGIFGFPSYNEQFF. CDR3 in DNA: TGTGCCAGCAGCTTGAAAAGACAGGGGATTTTTGGCTTCCCCTCCTACAATGAGCAGTTCTTC.

This clonotype was counted many times. J is TRBJ2-5 and V is TRBV5-1, with TRBD1 identical over 7 bases. CDR1 and CDR2 from the germline V gene are SGHRS and YFSETQ. The V segment lost 3 bases and the J segment 3 bases; nucleotides outside the gene matches: 5. This CDR3 region has 14 residues. The CDR3 sequence is CASSWGQPKETQYF. In nucleotides, the CDR3 is TGCGCCAGCAGCTGGGGACAGCCGAAAGAGACCCAGTACTTC.

This clonotype was detected ten times or more. This rearrangement joins TRBV12-3 or TRBV12-4 to TRBJ1-5; 10 nucleotides align to TRBD1. CDR3 size: 15 residues. The ends lost 6 bases at V and 1 base at J; junction bases unmatched: 3. For the CDR3, the DNA is TGTGCCAGCAGCTTGACAGGGGGCAGCAATCAGCCCCAGCATTTT. Protein product: CASSLTGGSNQPQHF.

Here the CDR3 reads CASSLQQGASGYTF. The CDR3 nucleotides are TGTGCCAGCAGCTTACAACAGGGAGCGAGTGGCTACACCTTC. V gene TRBV7-9 combines with J gene TRBJ1-2; tentatively, D is TRBD1 (6 bases). V shed 2 bases and J shed 7 bases, with 14 bases lying between them. The CDR3 is made up of 14 amino acids. CDR1 is SEHNR and CDR2 is FQNEAQ in the germline V gene (reference sequence). Filled out from reference TRBV7-9 and TRBJ1-2, the complete variable domain reads DTGVSQNPRHKITKRGQNVTFRCDPISEHNRLYWYRQTLGQGPEFLTYFQNEAQLEKSRLLSDRFSAERPKGSFSTLEIQRTEQGDSAMYLCASSLQQGASGYTFGSGTRLTVV.